This record looks at one TCR beta chain sequence and its context. Antigen unknown. Study-level points and caveats: Tumor memory CD4+ T cell TCR gene usage clustered with blood and lymph node memory CD4+ cells and lymph node naive CD4+ cells. The larger-cohort validation was restricted to a single TCR beta V-J rearrangement rather than whole repertoires.

The sorted Tregs were CD4+CD25+CD127-/low cells. After constant-region reverse-primer amplification, full-length variable regions underwent semi-nested PCR with Nested Universal Primer A. TCRdb analysed the 5' RACE reads with MiXCR anew, one entry per CDR3 protein. This table holds around 9,600 distinct CDR3 sequences, 34% found once. The CDR3 runs to 16 residues. Germline lookup yields CDR1 MNHNS and CDR2 SASEGT. V gave up 7 bases and J gave up 8 bases; unmatched junction bases: 9. Material: Tregs sorted from blood. The receptor's source is a female donor with breast cancer. The rearrangement links TRBV6-1 to TRBJ2-1; 15 bases are shared with TRBD2. CDR3 sequence: CASKQHRTSGRDEQFF. DNA for the CDR3: TGTGCCAGCAAACAGCACAGGACTAGCGGGAGGGATGAGCAGTTCTTC.